These T cell receptor beta chains were read from a single sample in a study of shared clonotypes between healthy human individuals. The table came from immunoSEQ multiplex PCR; TCRdb's copy has only in-frame clones and leaves some out. Of about 1 million clones in the sample, roughly 75% were seen once. Sequencing was done on a sample of memory CD4+ T cells sorted from blood. These TCRs come from a man aged 18-30 years in good health. Each CDR3 is given with its conserved first and last residue. D genes are given only for firm matches. Size tells how often a clone was seen (once, few, many) or the class of an expanded clone, and some rows leave it out.

abundance | j_gene | d_gene | v_gene | CDR3nt | CDR3aa
- | TRBJ2-5 | - | TRBV19 | TGTGCCAGTAGTATTCTCTCCACAGGCAGTGGAAGGACCCAGTACTTC | CASSILSTGSGRTQYF
- | TRBJ2-6 | - | TRBV6-1 | TGTGCCAGCAGTGAACCGGGAAGAGTACTGAGCTCTGGGGCCAACGTCCTGACTTTC | CASSEPGRVLSSGANVLTF
- | TRBJ1-1 | - | TRBV11-3 | TGTGCCAGCAGCTTATTCTGGGGCACTGAAGCTTTCTTT | CASSLFWGTEAFF
- | TRBJ2-3 | TRBD1 | TRBV5-1 | TGCGCCAGCAGCCTCGGTTCCGGACAGGGGGCGGAGACGCAGTATTTT | CASSLGSGQGAETQYF
few | TRBJ2-7 | - | TRBV18 | TGTGCCACCTCCGCAGGGGTCGAACCCATCTACGAGCAGTACTTC | CATSAGVEPIYEQYF
- | TRBJ2-2 | - | TRBV5-1 | TGCGCCAGCAGCTTGATCGGTGGTGCGACCGGGGAGCTGTTTTTT | CASSLIGGATGELFF
- | TRBJ2-3 | - | TRBV7-2 | TGTGCCAGCAGCCCCGGTTCGTCGGCAGATACGCAGTATTTT | CASSPGSSADTQYF
- | TRBJ2-5 | - | TRBV10-3 | TGTGCCATCAGTGATGCCGCAGGCGGACAAGAGACCCAGTACTTC | CAISDAAGGQETQYF
once | TRBJ2-6 | TRBD2 | TRBV2 | TGTGCCAGCAGTGTTGGGGGGGCTGGGGCCAACGTCCTGACTTTC | CASSVGGAGANVLTF
- | TRBJ1-2 | - | TRBV7-2 | TGTGCCAGCAGCTCCTACGACAGCTCCTCCTCACGGGGCTACACCTTC | CASSSYDSSSSRGYTF
- | TRBJ2-5 | TRBD2 | TRBV5-4 | TGTGCCAGCAGCGGGACTAGTTTGAAAGAGACCCAGTACTTC | CASSGTSLKETQYF
many | TRBJ2-2 | - | TRBV10-3 | TGTGCCATCAGTGAGTTTGGTAGTAACACCGGGGAGCTGTTTTTT | CAISEFGSNTGELFF
- | TRBJ1-6 | - | TRBV7-2 | TGTGCCAGCAGCTTAGCGGGCCAGCTTAATTCACCCCTCCACTTT | CASSLAGQLNSPLHF
- | TRBJ2-2 | - | TRBV6-1 | TGTGCCAGCAGTGAAGGGGGGGCAAACACCGGGGAGCTGTTTTTT | CASSEGGANTGELFF
- | TRBJ2-1 | TRBD2 | TRBV12-5 | TGTGCTAGTGGCCGGGGGGAGCGGAGCTCCTACAATGAGCAGTTCTTC | CASGRGERSSYNEQFF
- | TRBJ2-1 | - | TRBV4-3 | TGCGCCAGCAGCCAAGGGGCGGGGATAGTGGGGAATGAGCAGTTCTTC | CASSQGAGIVGNEQFF
- | TRBJ2-2 | - | TRBV27 | TGTGCCAGCAGTTTAGCTACCCGACTCGGGGAGCTGTTTTTT | CASSLATRLGELFF
- | TRBJ2-2 | TRBD1 | TRBV7-9 | TGTGCCAGCAGGACCAGGGGGCGGGACACCGGGGAGCTGTTTTTT | CASRTRGRDTGELFF
- | TRBJ1-1 | - | TRBV18 | TGTGCCAGCTCACCAACAGGGTCTCGAACTGAAGCTTTCTTT | CASSPTGSRTEAFF
- | TRBJ1-3 | - | TRBV30 | TGTGCCTGGTCCCCAAGGCGGGGGTACTCTGGAAACACCATATATTTT | CAWSPRRGYSGNTIYF
- | TRBJ2-5 | TRBD1 | TRBV11-3 | TGTGCCAGCAGCTTATCCCCCCGCAGGGGGCCCCTACAAGAGACCCAGTACTTC | CASSLSPRRGPLQETQYF
- | TRBJ2-2 | - | TRBV7-6 | TGTGCCAGCAGCCAGACTCCGCTTACGGGGACCGGGGAGCTGTTTTTT | CASSQTPLTGTGELFF
few | TRBJ1-4 | TRBD1 | TRBV28 | TGTGCCAGCAGTTCCCTTACGGGACAGGGCTCTGAAAAACTGTTTTTT | CASSSLTGQGSEKLFF
- | TRBJ2-7 | TRBD2 | TRBV18 | TGTGCCAGCTCACCAATAATCGGTTCACTAGCGGGGAGCGAGCAGTACTTC | CASSPIIGSLAGSEQYF
once | TRBJ2-7 | - | TRBV9 | TGTGCCAGCAGCGTAGACGCCCGGGGGGCATTCTACGAGCAGTACTTC | CASSVDARGAFYEQYF
- | TRBJ1-4 | - | TRBV10-3 | TGTGCCATCAGTGACGCAGGGGCTCACGAAAAACTGTTTTTT | CAISDAGAHEKLFF
- | TRBJ2-5 | - | TRBV5-1 | TGCGCCAGCAGCTTGGAGCCAGCGAAGGAGACCCAGTACTTC | CASSLEPAKETQYF
- | TRBJ1-4 | - | TRBV7-9 | TGTGCCAGCAGCCCGAGATTTACAACTAATGAAAAACTGTTTTTT | CASSPRFTTNEKLFF
- | TRBJ2-3 | - | TRBV6-1 | TGTGCCAGCATACGCAGGGTGGCAGATACGCAGTATTTT | CASIRRVADTQYF
- | TRBJ2-2 | - | TRBV19 | TGTGCCAGTAGTATGGCGGACTACCCAAACACCGGGGAGCTGTTTTTT | CASSMADYPNTGELFF